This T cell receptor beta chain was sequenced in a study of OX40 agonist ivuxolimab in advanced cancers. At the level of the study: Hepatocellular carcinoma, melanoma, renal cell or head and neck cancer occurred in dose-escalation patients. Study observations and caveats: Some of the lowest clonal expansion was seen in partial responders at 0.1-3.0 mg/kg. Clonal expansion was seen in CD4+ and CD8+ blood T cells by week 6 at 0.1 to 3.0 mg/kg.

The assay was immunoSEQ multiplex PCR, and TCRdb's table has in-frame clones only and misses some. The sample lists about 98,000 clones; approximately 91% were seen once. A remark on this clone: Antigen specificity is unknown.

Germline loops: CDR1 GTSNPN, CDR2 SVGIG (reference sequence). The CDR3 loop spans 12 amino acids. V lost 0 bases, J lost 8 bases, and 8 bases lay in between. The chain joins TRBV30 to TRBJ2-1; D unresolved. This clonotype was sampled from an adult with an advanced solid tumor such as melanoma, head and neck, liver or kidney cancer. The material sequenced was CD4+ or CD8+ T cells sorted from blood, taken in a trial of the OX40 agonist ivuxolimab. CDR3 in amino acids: CAWSVEIDEQFF. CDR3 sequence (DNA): TGTGCCTGGAGTGTAGAAATCGATGAGCAGTTCTTC. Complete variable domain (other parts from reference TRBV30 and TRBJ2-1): SQTIHQWPATLVQPVGSPLSLECTVEGTSNPNLYWYRQAAGRGLQLLFYSVGIGQISSEVPQNLSASRPQDRQFILSSKKLLLSDSGFYLCAWSVEIDEQFFGPGTRLTVL.